A single T cell receptor (beta chain) is shown here with its context. At least ten counts were recorded for this clonotype. No antigen is known for it. Qualities for individual bases were not recorded, and no much larger clone is one base off. The data were produced on an Illumina HiSeq 1500. TCRdb reprocessed the public reads (quality trimming at Q25 with fastp, clone calling with MiXCR) and kept in-frame beta chains. All rows with the same CDR3 protein become a single entry with the most common DNA and genes. This sample comprises some 680,000 distinct CDR3 sequences, 35% to 45% of them detected only once. Around 3% of the sample comes from the top ten. From the cysteine up to the phenylalanine, the CDR3 has a length of 12 residues. Here the CDR3 DNA is all that survives: 36 bases in frame from base 1. Looking up the germline V gene yields CDR1 MDHEN and CDR2 SYDVKM. V was cut back by 10 bases and J by 0 bases, leaving a gap of 9 bases between them.

The sample originates from a study of T cell repertoires in cytomegalovirus infection (dated by TCRdb to between 2019 and 2020). Turning to the overall study: Because public TCR beta signatures pointed to carriage of CMV infection together with the matching HLA type, the HLA type of each donor mattered for the analysis. Study-wide conclusions, independent of this receptor: In both this cohort and an independent cohort of 300 to 450 donors, the cumulative frequency of public TCR beta family members distinguished carriers of CMV infection plus the relevant HLA type. The ex vivo response was dominated by HLA-C-restricted CMV-specific TCR beta clonotypes, which also provided the single most frequent clonotype in two of eight donors.

Sequencing used PBMCs. The V and J genes are TRBV28 and TRBJ1-2; the D gene is not confidently resolved. This sequence originates from a human donor in good health (CMV status not recorded). Some clones in this sample may be carry-over from other donors' samples. The bases are TGTGCCATTCCAGATTCTAACTATGGCTACACCTTC. This gives the protein CAIPDSNYGYTF.